This record looks at one TCR beta chain sequence and its context. Its antigen specificity is not known. It has no much larger one-base neighbor in the sample; base qualities were not kept. This entry comes from a study of blood T cell repertoires in COVID-19 (dated by TCRdb to about 2020). Describing the broader study: The collaborator samples originated in the United States, Italy and Spain and spanned the acute and convalescent phases of COVID-19. The prospective study material was composed of cDNA or gDNA derived from T cells, B-cell-depleted T cells, or PBMCs. Subjects who had been exposed to COVID-19, were actively infected with it, or had recovered from it provided the deeply sampled blood TCRbeta repertoires that made up the dataset. A freely available public database, intended as a resource for researchers studying the immune response to SARS-CoV-2, is where the repertoires were released. The samples were drawn from two sources: the first 160 participants of the ongoing ImmuneRACE study, and 1,200 or so subjects contributed by 6 global collaborators. Sample metadata almost always included a de-identified subject ID, COVID-19 status, age in years and sex. HLA class I and class II types, where available, came from metadata supplied by the sample provider rather than from assay-based typing. The study at large found these results: How much clinical and demographic metadata was included differed by source and by participant, and the metadata was provided uncurated.

TCRbeta CDR3 regions were amplified from genomic DNA using the immunoSEQ Assay, a bias-controlled multiplex PCR. For the original study's pipeline: Within the assay, amplification of reference gene primers was used to estimate how many nucleated cells each sample contained. To quantify the absolute abundance of each unique TCRbeta CDR3 rearrangement, sequence reads were collapsed and filtered. Productive Simpson clonality was computed per sample as the square root of Simpson's diversity index over productive rearrangements. Here the immuneACCESS table is served through TCRdb, limited to in-frame sequences with V and J called. Missing clones are a known gap in these copies; in checked studies unresolved V genes cover under half, and the rest lacks a known reason. V and J calls and clone size are those listed in that table; D and trimming were worked out from the DNA. For this sample the table gives about 280,000 clones, of which 85% were detected only once. Roughly 2.5% of the sample lies in the top ten.

Enrolling through a virtual design, the prospective study's participants ranged in age from roughly 18 to 100 years and lived across 24 United States geographic areas. In the prospective study, participants were assigned to cohorts based on the clinical history participants reported in a screening survey and a study questionnaire. Recovered participants in ImmuneRACE Cohort 3 were defined by two consecutive negative NP/OP PCR tests, clearance by a healthcare professional, or resolution of symptoms. In the prospective study, whole blood, serum and a nasopharyngeal or oropharyngeal swab were collected from each participant by mobile phlebotomists. Additional blood draws and questionnaires over a 2-month period could optionally be provided by prospective study participants. Blood samples from the prospective study were shipped frozen or at room temperature prior to DNA extraction. The sequencing sample was made of PBMCs or T cells enriched from blood (not recorded which). This TCR was sampled from a woman aged 45-60 years who had recovered from COVID-19.

CDR3 sequence: CASSLALAGYEQYF. The DNA is as follows: TGTGCCAGCAGCTTAGCTCTAGCGGGCTACGAGCAGTACTTC. The chain is assembled from TRBV11-2 and TRBJ2-7; TRBD2 aligns with 8 central bases. For this chain, trimming is 1 base at the V end and 3 bases at the J end, and the number of junction bases without a gene match is 2. CDR1 and CDR2, per the germline V gene, are SGHAT and FQNNGV. There are 14 amino acids in the CDR3, from cysteine to phenylalanine inclusive. Only the CDR3 DNA is retained, 42 bases long and in frame from the first base. The reference TRBV11-2 and TRBJ2-7 proteins fill in what lies around the CDR3, so the full variable domain reads EAGVAQSPRYKIIEKRQSVAFWCNPISGHATLYWYQQILGQGPKLLIQFQNNGVVDDSQLPKDRFSAERLKGVDSTLKIQPAKLEDSAVYLCASSLALAGYEQYFGPGTRLTVT.